This T cell receptor beta chain was sequenced in a study of shared clonotypes between healthy human individuals. Regarding the study as a whole: Donor clonotype sharing was expected to depend on sequencing depth.

Free of recent acute infections or vaccinations, the donors were healthy HIV-negative adults. Points on this clone: Its antigen is unknown.

Germline V CDR1 and CDR2: SNHLY, FYNNEI. V was cut by 7 bases and J by 0 bases, with 18 bases left in between. The CDR3 is 16 amino acids. Method: immunoSEQ multiplex PCR; TCRdb's copy keeps in-frame clones and lacks some. The sample has around 940,000 clones; 60% to 85% are singletons. The sequenced sample consisted of memory CD4+ T cells sorted from blood. As to subset: CD45RA-negative fraction. The chain combines TRBV2 with TRBJ1-1; D gene ambiguous. This TCR came from a man aged 18 to 29 in good health. In DNA form, the CDR3 reads TGTGCCAGCACCGCCCCAGCCTCCTTCATGAACACTGAAGCTTTCTTT. Protein: CASTAPASFMNTEAFF.